This TCR beta chain was captured in a study of PD-1 blockade in mismatch repair-deficient tumors. Whole-study context: Enrolled about 2012-2016, patients had progressing, pretreated mismatch repair-deficient cancers of more than ten types. General study points: Tumor-resident clones, often absent from pretreatment blood, expanded after pembrolizumab and then contracted.

PCR or immunohistochemistry showed mismatch repair deficiency in every enrolled patient. The assay was immunoSEQ multiplex PCR, and TCRdb's table has in-frame clones only and misses some. The data contain more than 40,000 clones, roughly 80% of them singletons. With regard to this clone: Its antigen is not identified. Other nucleotide sequences from this sample produce the same CDR3.

Trimming removed 3 bases at V and 1 base at J, with 10 bases between. The CDR3 has 14 residues. Germline V lookup: CDR1 MNHEY, CDR2 SVGAGI. The V gene is TRBV6-5, the J gene TRBJ2-7, with D possibly called TRBD1 or TRBD2 (5 bases each). The input for sequencing was peripheral blood, taken 20 weeks after starting pembrolizumab. This receptor was identified in an adult with mismatch repair-deficient cancer. The CDR3: CASSYGGPSYEQYF. The DNA of the CDR3 is TGTGCCAGCAGTTATGGGGGACCTTCCTACGAGCAGTACTTC.